This T cell receptor (beta chain) was observed in a study of blood T cell repertoires in COVID-19. In terms of age and location, participants ranged from roughly 18 to 95 years and lived in about two dozen US areas. Grouping used clinical history reported by participants in a survey and questionnaire. This clone was recorded once. V dropped 5 bases and J dropped 0 bases, with 18 bases sitting between them. The CDR3 has 18 amino acids. Germline loops: CDR1 KGHDR, CDR2 SFDVKD. Generated by immunoSEQ multiplex PCR, the TCRdb table keeps only in-frame clones and is missing some. The sample has some 360,000 clones; roughly 90% are singletons.

The TCR comes from a woman aged 25 to 39 who had been exposed to COVID-19. The chain links TRBV24-1 to TRBJ1-4; weak D call: TRBD1 (6 bases). The sample was PBMCs or T cells enriched from blood (not recorded which). CDR3 residues: CATSAPPGQTTTNEKLFF. CDR3 DNA sequence: TGTGCCACCAGTGCCCCGCCCGGACAGACTACAACTAATGAAAAACTGTTTTTT.